The rows below give T cell receptor beta chains drawn from one sample of a study of T cell responses to AZD1222 COVID-19 vaccine. Here immunoSEQ multiplex PCR was the method, and the copy in TCRdb shows in-frame clones only, minus some. The profile shows 95,000 to 130,000 clones, about 90% of them singletons. Sequenced here: peripheral blood, sampled 28 days after the second AZD1222 dose. These receptors all come from an adult who received the AZD1222 COVID-19 vaccine. CDR3s include the opening cysteine and the closing phenylalanine or tryptophan. D genes are given only for firm matches. Clone size is given for some rows only: seen once, a few or many times, or a class if the clone is expanded.

cdr3_aa: CASNSRTHNEQFF
cdr3_nt: TGTGCCAGCAATTCGAGGACCCACAATGAGCAGTTCTTC
v_call: TRBV28
clone_size: NA
j_call: TRBJ2-1
d_call: NA

cdr3_aa: CASSEATGGNEKLFF
cdr3_nt: TGTGCCAGCAGTGAAGCGACAGGAGGGAATGAAAAACTGTTTTTT
v_call: TRBV6-1
clone_size: NA
j_call: TRBJ1-4
d_call: NA

cdr3_aa: CASSPLAGVGNEQFF
cdr3_nt: TGTGCCAGCAGTCCACTAGCGGGAGTGGGGAATGAGCAGTTCTTC
v_call: TRBV6-4
clone_size: few
j_call: TRBJ2-1
d_call: TRBD2

cdr3_aa: CASSSGTSGILGEQFF
cdr3_nt: TGTGCCAGCAGCTCTGGGACTAGCGGGATCCTGGGGGAGCAGTTCTTC
v_call: TRBV5-8
clone_size: NA
j_call: TRBJ2-1
d_call: TRBD2

cdr3_aa: CASSHGQDIYSNQPQHF
cdr3_nt: TGTGCCAGCAGCCACGGACAGGACATCTATAGCAATCAGCCCCAGCATTTT
v_call: TRBV28
clone_size: NA
j_call: TRBJ1-5
d_call: TRBD1

cdr3_aa: CAWSVASGDYEQYF
cdr3_nt: TGTGCCTGGAGTGTGGCTAGCGGAGACTACGAGCAGTACTTC
v_call: TRBV30
clone_size: once
j_call: TRBJ2-7
d_call: TRBD2

cdr3_aa: CASSPRGWTGGYGYTF
cdr3_nt: TGTGCCAGCAGCCCCAGGGGCTGGACAGGGGGCTATGGCTACACCTTC
v_call: TRBV9
clone_size: NA
j_call: TRBJ1-2
d_call: TRBD1

cdr3_aa: CASSIAGAPYNEQFF
cdr3_nt: TGTGCCAGCAGCATAGCGGGAGCCCCCTACAATGAGCAGTTCTTC
v_call: TRBV9
clone_size: few
j_call: TRBJ2-1
d_call: TRBD2

cdr3_aa: CASSVREQYF
cdr3_nt: TGTGCCAGCAGTGTGCGGGAGCAGTACTTC
v_call: TRBV2
clone_size: NA
j_call: TRBJ2-7
d_call: NA

cdr3_aa: CASSLGTGTGSYEQYF
cdr3_nt: TGTGCCAGCAGTCTGGGGACCGGGACTGGATCCTACGAGCAGTACTTC
v_call: TRBV28
clone_size: NA
j_call: TRBJ2-7
d_call: NA

cdr3_aa: CASSPSRYSYEQYF
cdr3_nt: TGTGCCAGCAGCCCCTCTCGATACTCTTACGAGCAGTACTTC
v_call: TRBV9
clone_size: NA
j_call: TRBJ2-7
d_call: NA

cdr3_aa: CASRAKSTRGNEQFF
cdr3_nt: TGTGCCAGCAGGGCGAAGTCTACCCGGGGCAATGAGCAGTTCTTC
v_call: TRBV7-2
clone_size: NA
j_call: TRBJ2-1
d_call: NA

cdr3_aa: CASSQVGGGREMSFF
cdr3_nt: TGCGCCAGCAGCCAAGTAGGGGGTGGTAGAGAGATGTCTTTCTTT
v_call: TRBV4-1
clone_size: few
j_call: TRBJ1-1
d_call: NA

cdr3_aa: CASSWGTVLNTEAFF
cdr3_nt: TGTGCCAGCAGTTGGGGGACAGTCTTGAACACTGAAGCTTTCTTT
v_call: TRBV5-4
clone_size: once
j_call: TRBJ1-1
d_call: TRBD1

cdr3_aa: CASSPETRGATQYF
cdr3_nt: TGTGCCAGCAGCCCCGAGACTAGAGGGGCGACCCAGTACTTC
v_call: TRBV7-3
clone_size: NA
j_call: TRBJ2-5
d_call: NA

cdr3_aa: CASTSPKGSYEQYF
cdr3_nt: TGTGCCAGCACTAGCCCTAAGGGGTCCTACGAGCAGTACTTC
v_call: TRBV28
clone_size: NA
j_call: TRBJ2-7
d_call: NA

cdr3_aa: CASSPQDNTEAFF
cdr3_nt: TGTGCCAGCAGTCCACAGGATAACACTGAAGCTTTCTTT
v_call: TRBV28
clone_size: once
j_call: TRBJ1-1
d_call: NA

cdr3_aa: CASSSHDRGWGYTF
cdr3_nt: TGTGCCAGCAGCTCTCACGACAGAGGTTGGGGCTACACCTTC
v_call: TRBV28
clone_size: NA
j_call: TRBJ1-2
d_call: NA

cdr3_aa: CASSFGVGGYNEQFF
cdr3_nt: TGTGCTAGCAGCTTTGGGGTCGGTGGCTACAATGAGCAGTTCTTC
v_call: TRBV7-7
clone_size: few
j_call: TRBJ2-1
d_call: NA

cdr3_aa: CAWSVTGLGEKLFF
cdr3_nt: TGTGCCTGGAGTGTTACAGGCCTGGGGGAAAAACTGTTTTTT
v_call: TRBV30
clone_size: NA
j_call: TRBJ1-4
d_call: NA

cdr3_aa: CATSEGETQYF
cdr3_nt: TGTGCCACCAGTGAAGGGGAGACCCAGTACTTC
v_call: TRBV24-1
clone_size: NA
j_call: TRBJ2-5
d_call: NA

cdr3_aa: CASAGRDSSYEQYF
cdr3_nt: TGTGCCAGCGCGGGACGAGACAGCTCCTACGAGCAGTACTTC
v_call: TRBV28
clone_size: NA
j_call: TRBJ2-7
d_call: NA

cdr3_aa: CASSLGGQGQPQHF
cdr3_nt: TGTGCCAGCAGCTTAGGGGGACAGGGACAGCCCCAGCATTTT
v_call: TRBV7-2
clone_size: NA
j_call: TRBJ1-5
d_call: TRBD1

cdr3_aa: CASSLSGPQHF
cdr3_nt: TGTGCCAGCAGTCTCAGTGGGCCCCAGCATTTT
v_call: TRBV12-3/TRBV12-4
clone_size: NA
j_call: TRBJ1-5
d_call: NA

cdr3_aa: CASSTSRSGDQPQHF
cdr3_nt: TGTGCCAGCAGTACGTCCCGTTCGGGGGACCAGCCCCAGCATTTT
v_call: TRBV28
clone_size: NA
j_call: TRBJ1-5
d_call: NA

cdr3_aa: CASSQSGNTIYF
cdr3_nt: TGTGCCAGCAGCCAGAGTGGAAACACCATATATTTT
v_call: TRBV6-5
clone_size: NA
j_call: TRBJ1-3
d_call: NA

cdr3_aa: CATLGDRGYSLYGYTF
cdr3_nt: TGTGCCACCCTGGGGGACAGGGGTTATTCTTTGTATGGCTACACCTTC
v_call: TRBV27
clone_size: NA
j_call: TRBJ1-2
d_call: TRBD1

cdr3_aa: CASSQDSAPYNEQFF
cdr3_nt: TGTGCCAGCAGCCAAGATTCGGCGCCTTATAATGAGCAGTTCTTC
v_call: TRBV4-2
clone_size: few
j_call: TRBJ2-1
d_call: NA

cdr3_aa: CSVEWTGAGGYTF
cdr3_nt: TGCAGCGTTGAGTGGACAGGGGCTGGTGGCTACACCTTC
v_call: TRBV29-1
clone_size: NA
j_call: TRBJ1-2
d_call: TRBD1

cdr3_aa: CASSLTSGRLGTDTQYF
cdr3_nt: TGTGCCAGCAGCCTAACTAGCGGGAGGCTAGGCACAGATACGCAGTATTTT
v_call: TRBV7-8
clone_size: NA
j_call: TRBJ2-3
d_call: TRBD2

cdr3_aa: CACGGTGSAHF
cdr3_nt: TGTGCCTGTGGGGGTACTGGGAGCGCCCACTTT
v_call: TRBV30
clone_size: NA
j_call: TRBJ1-6
d_call: NA

cdr3_aa: CASSLALGGTEAFF
cdr3_nt: TGCGCCAGCAGCTTGGCCCTAGGTGGCACTGAAGCTTTCTTT
v_call: TRBV5-1
clone_size: NA
j_call: TRBJ1-1
d_call: NA

cdr3_aa: CASSENPAPLEQYF
cdr3_nt: TGTGCCAGCAGTGAAAACCCTGCCCCTCTCGAGCAGTACTTC
v_call: TRBV2
clone_size: NA
j_call: TRBJ2-7
d_call: NA

cdr3_aa: CASSPGGGTEAFF
cdr3_nt: TGTGCCAGCAGTCCGGGGGGGGGCACTGAAGCTTTCTTT
v_call: TRBV6-6
clone_size: NA
j_call: TRBJ1-1
d_call: NA

cdr3_aa: CAWTQDRGNSPLHF
cdr3_nt: TGTGCCTGGACCCAGGACAGGGGTAATTCACCCCTCCACTTT
v_call: TRBV30
clone_size: NA
j_call: TRBJ1-6
d_call: TRBD1

cdr3_aa: CASSPGRYYEQYF
cdr3_nt: TGTGCCAGCAGCCCGGGACGGTACTACGAGCAGTACTTC
v_call: TRBV7-6
clone_size: NA
j_call: TRBJ2-7
d_call: NA

cdr3_aa: CATQGQANYGYTF
cdr3_nt: TGTGCCACCCAGGGACAGGCCAACTATGGCTACACCTTC
v_call: TRBV7-2
clone_size: NA
j_call: TRBJ1-2
d_call: TRBD1

cdr3_aa: CASSFPPTGSGELFF
cdr3_nt: TGTGCCAGCAGCTTCCCCCCCACAGGGTCCGGGGAGCTGTTTTTT
v_call: TRBV7-9
clone_size: NA
j_call: TRBJ2-2
d_call: NA

cdr3_aa: CASSAAWNTEAFF
cdr3_nt: TGTGCCAGCAGCGCCGCCTGGAACACTGAAGCTTTCTTT
v_call: TRBV11-3
clone_size: NA
j_call: TRBJ1-1
d_call: NA

cdr3_aa: CASSVHSGGAGYGYTF
cdr3_nt: TGTGCCAGCAGCGTGCACTCAGGGGGCGCAGGGTATGGCTACACCTTC
v_call: TRBV3-1/TRBV3-2
clone_size: NA
j_call: TRBJ1-2
d_call: TRBD1

cdr3_aa: CASSLPTGSTDTQYF
cdr3_nt: TGTGCCAGCAGCCTACCCACCGGAAGCACAGATACGCAGTATTTT
v_call: TRBV9
clone_size: NA
j_call: TRBJ2-3
d_call: NA

cdr3_aa: CASSVDAHGPQHF
cdr3_nt: TGTGCCAGCAGCGTAGATGCCCACGGGCCCCAGCATTTT
v_call: TRBV9
clone_size: NA
j_call: TRBJ1-5
d_call: NA

cdr3_aa: CASSETGQGYEQYF
cdr3_nt: TGTGCCAGCAGCGAGACGGGACAGGGGTACGAGCAGTACTTC
v_call: TRBV21-1
clone_size: NA
j_call: TRBJ2-7
d_call: NA

cdr3_aa: CASSEGAGEVEKLFF
cdr3_nt: TGTGCCAGCAGTGAAGGGGCAGGGGAGGTAGAAAAACTGTTTTTT
v_call: TRBV6-1
clone_size: NA
j_call: TRBJ1-4
d_call: NA

cdr3_aa: CASSIGSVGGGYTF
cdr3_nt: TGTGCCAGTAGTATCGGGTCGGTCGGCGGCGGCTACACCTTC
v_call: TRBV19
clone_size: NA
j_call: TRBJ1-2
d_call: NA

cdr3_aa: CASSVLAGGQETQYF
cdr3_nt: TGTGCCAGCAGCGTACTAGCGGGAGGACAAGAGACCCAGTACTTC
v_call: TRBV9
clone_size: NA
j_call: TRBJ2-5
d_call: TRBD2

cdr3_aa: CASSSLVGTTEAFF
cdr3_nt: TGTGCCAGCAGTTCGCTCGTGGGTACCACTGAAGCTTTCTTT
v_call: TRBV6-5
clone_size: once
j_call: TRBJ1-1
d_call: NA

cdr3_aa: CASSLDTNRKETQYF
cdr3_nt: TGCGCCAGCAGCTTGGATACTAACCGGAAGGAGACCCAGTACTTC
v_call: TRBV5-1
clone_size: NA
j_call: TRBJ2-5
d_call: NA

cdr3_aa: CASRGVLNTEAFF
cdr3_nt: TGCGCCAGCAGGGGGGTCTTGAACACTGAAGCTTTCTTT
v_call: TRBV5-1
clone_size: NA
j_call: TRBJ1-1
d_call: NA

cdr3_aa: CAWSVRGANYGYTF
cdr3_nt: TGTGCCTGGAGTGTCAGGGGAGCTAACTATGGCTACACCTTC
v_call: TRBV30
clone_size: NA
j_call: TRBJ1-2
d_call: NA

cdr3_aa: CVRTSQGFNSPLHF
cdr3_nt: TGTGTCAGAACCTCACAGGGGTTCAATTCACCCCTCCACTTT
v_call: TRBV7-5
clone_size: NA
j_call: TRBJ1-6
d_call: NA

cdr3_aa: CASSQGGMNTEAFF
cdr3_nt: TGTGCCAGCAGCCAAGGGGGTATGAACACTGAAGCTTTCTTT
v_call: TRBV7-3
clone_size: NA
j_call: TRBJ1-1
d_call: NA

cdr3_aa: CSVEERERVDEQFF
cdr3_nt: TGCAGCGTTGAAGAACGGGAGAGAGTCGATGAGCAGTTCTTC
v_call: TRBV29-1
clone_size: NA
j_call: TRBJ2-1
d_call: NA

cdr3_aa: CASSLIGVGPSQETQYF
cdr3_nt: TGTGCCAGCAGTTTAATCGGGGTCGGACCATCTCAAGAGACCCAGTACTTC
v_call: TRBV27
clone_size: NA
j_call: TRBJ2-5
d_call: NA